One T cell receptor (beta chain) is described in this entry. Its specificity is not known. Profiling relied on immunoSEQ multiplex PCR, and the TCRdb table lists in-frame clones only, not all of them. The sample comprises around 100,000 clones, around 92% of which are singletons, and 0.13% to 0.15% rests with the top ten. The entry originates in a study of siplizumab effects on memory and regulatory T cells. Per the germline V gene, CDR1 is ENHRY and CDR2 is SYGVKD. V gave up 3 bases and J gave up 4 bases; unmatched junction bases: 4. The CDR3 is 14 residues long. Points from the study as a whole: Poor capture below about 10^-5 frequency left most alloreactive clones unmapped to unstimulated subsets.

The sequence was collected from a human donor in good health. The chain links TRBV10-3 to TRBJ2-7; 9 bases agree with TRBD1. The sequencing sample was made of CD4+ T cells sorted from blood. The CDR3 DNA reads as TGTGCCATCAGTGAATCCGGGACAGGGTACGAGCAGTACTTC. The encoded protein is CAISESGTGYEQYF.